This TCR beta chain was obtained from a study of blood T cell repertoires in COVID-19. The overall study: T cells, B-cell-depleted T cells, or PBMCs provided the cDNA or gDNA that served as material.

V shed 11 bases, J shed 4 bases, and the junction held 11 bases outside the gene matches. Germline V gives CDR1 MNHEY, CDR2 SMNVEV (reference sequence). The CDR3 sequence is 14 residues long. Profiled with immunoSEQ multiplex PCR; TCRdb holds only in-frame clones, not every one. The sample yields about 210,000 clones, over 75% seen once. Sequenced sample: PBMCs or T cells enriched from blood (not recorded which). This receptor was taken from a man aged 25 to 45 with acute COVID-19. This chain joins TRBV27 and TRBJ1-1; 9 bases are shared with TRBD1. CDR3 protein: CASRPQTGGTEAFF. In DNA form, the CDR3 reads TGTGCCTCCCGACCCCAGACAGGGGGCACTGAAGCTTTCTTT.